This paragraph covers one T cell receptor beta chain sequence. Its antigen is unidentified. These data come from a study of T-cell memory formation after mild COVID-19. Study context: The two donors had largely donor-specific TCR clusters. Study-level results: Contracting CD4+ clones were located mainly in CM and EM, and CD8+ clones in EMRA. While clones contracting from day 15 to 85 were balanced between CD4 and CD8, later expanders leaned CD4+.

MiXCR, run by TCRdb on the 5' RACE reads, gives a single entry per CDR3 protein. This sample has hundreds of thousands of distinct CDR3 sequences, with about a fifth found just once. This CDR3 is 12 amino acids long. The ends were cut back, 7 bases at V and 6 bases at J, with 13 bases in the middle. The germline gives CDR1 ENHRY, CDR2 SYGVKD. The TCR originated in an adult woman who had mild COVID-19 (a few samples of this study predate the infection). Cell type and time point are not known. The sample comprised PBMCs or a T cell subset sorted from them (not recorded which). V and J are TRBV10-3 and TRBJ2-7; D perhaps matches TRBD2 (6 bases). CDR3 nucleotides: TGTGCCATCAAGGCCCAGGAGGGCGAGCAGTACTTC. It codes for CAIKAQEGEQYF.